The clone carrying this T cell receptor (beta chain) has a handful of counts. This CDR3 is built from 14 residues. The germline CDR1 and CDR2 sequences are MDHEN and SYDVKM. The V gene lost 5 bases and the J gene lost 7 bases, with 14 bases spanning the gap. TCRdb re-called the PCR reads with MiXCR. The sample has more than 15,000 clones, around 28% seen once. The sample comes from a study of metastatic and nonmetastatic thyroid tumors. Until they underwent thyroid surgery, no patient had received any treatment. This clonotype was obtained from a female donor with papillary thyroid cancer or a benign thyroid nodule (not recorded which). Some clones in this sample may be carry-over from other donors' samples. V and J are TRBV28 and TRBJ1-4; D uncertain. The source material was blood. CDR3 in DNA: TGTGCCAGCAGTGGGAGGGTAGTTCCTGAAAAACTGTTTTTT. This encodes CASSGRVVPEKLFF. The variable domain in full, with the rest retrieved from reference TRBV28 and TRBJ1-4, is DVKVTQSSRYLVKRTGEKVFLECVQDMDHENMFWYRQDPGLGLRLIYFSYDVKMKEKGDIPEGYSVSREKKERFSLILESASTNQTSMYLCASSGRVVPEKLFFGSGTQLSVL.